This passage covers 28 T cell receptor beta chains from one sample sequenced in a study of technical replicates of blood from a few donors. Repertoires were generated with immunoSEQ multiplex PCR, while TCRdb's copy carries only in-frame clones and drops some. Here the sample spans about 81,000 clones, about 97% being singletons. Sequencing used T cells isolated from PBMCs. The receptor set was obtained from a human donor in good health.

CDR3 sequence (DNA): TGTGCCAGCAGTAGTGGAGTAGCGGGGGGTTCGTACGAGCAGTACTTC. Protein: CASSSGVAGGSYEQYF. V usage is TRBV28 and J usage is TRBJ2-7, with TRBD2 matching over 10 bases. V lost 5 bases, J lost 4 bases, and 11 bases stayed unmatched. This CDR3 region has 16 residues. The germline V gene has CDR1 MDHEN and CDR2 SYDVKM.

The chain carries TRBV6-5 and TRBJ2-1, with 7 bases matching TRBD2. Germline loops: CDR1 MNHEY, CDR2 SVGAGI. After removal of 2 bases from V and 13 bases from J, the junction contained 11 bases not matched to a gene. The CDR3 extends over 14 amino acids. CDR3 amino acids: CASSYETKGGLQFF. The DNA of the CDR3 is TGTGCCAGCAGTTACGAAACGAAGGGAGGGCTACAGTTCTTC.

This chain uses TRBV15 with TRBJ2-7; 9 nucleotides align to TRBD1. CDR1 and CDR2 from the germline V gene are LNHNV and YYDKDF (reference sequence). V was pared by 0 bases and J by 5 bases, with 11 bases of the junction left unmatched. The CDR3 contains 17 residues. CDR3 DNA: TGTGCCACCAGCAGAGAAGGGGTCAAAAGACAGGGGGACGAGCAGTACTTC. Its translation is CATSREGVKRQGDEQYF. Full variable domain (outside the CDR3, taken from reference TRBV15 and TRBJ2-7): DAMVIQNPRYQVTQFGKPVTLSCSQTLNHNVMYWYQQKSSQAPKLLFHYYDKDFNNEADTPDNFQSRRPNTSFCFLDIRSPGLGDTAMYLCATSREGVKRQGDEQYFGPGTRLTVT.

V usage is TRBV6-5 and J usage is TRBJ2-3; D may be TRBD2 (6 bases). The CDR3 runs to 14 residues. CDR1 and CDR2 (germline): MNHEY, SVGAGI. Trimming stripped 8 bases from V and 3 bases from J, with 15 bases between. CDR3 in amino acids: CASCLAGRTDTQYF. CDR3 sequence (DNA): TGTGCCAGCTGCCTAGCAGGGAGGACAGATACGCAGTATTTT.

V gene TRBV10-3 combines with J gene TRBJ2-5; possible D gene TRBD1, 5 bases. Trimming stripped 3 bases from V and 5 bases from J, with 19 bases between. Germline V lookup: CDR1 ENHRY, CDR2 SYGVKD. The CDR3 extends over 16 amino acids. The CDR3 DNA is TGTGCCATCAGTGACAGTGGGGCCCGCGGTGCTGAGACCCAGTACTTC. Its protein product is CAISDSGARGAETQYF.

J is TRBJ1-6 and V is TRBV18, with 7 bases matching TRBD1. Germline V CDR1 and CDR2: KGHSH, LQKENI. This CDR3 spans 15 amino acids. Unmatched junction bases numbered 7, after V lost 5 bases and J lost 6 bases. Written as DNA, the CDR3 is TGTGCCAGCTCAGTGGGGGGACAGAGTAATTCACCCCTCCACTTT. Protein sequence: CASSVGGQSNSPLHF. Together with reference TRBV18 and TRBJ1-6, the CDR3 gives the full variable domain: NAGVMQNPRHLVRRRGQEARLRCSPMKGHSHVYWYRQLPEEGLKFMVYLQKENIIDESGMPKERFSAEFPKEGPSILRIQQVVRGDSAAYFCASSVGGQSNSPLHFGNGTRLTVT.

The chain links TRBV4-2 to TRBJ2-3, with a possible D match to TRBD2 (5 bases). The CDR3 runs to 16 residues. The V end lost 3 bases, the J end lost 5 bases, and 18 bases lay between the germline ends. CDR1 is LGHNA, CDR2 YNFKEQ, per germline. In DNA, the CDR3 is TGTGCCAGCAGCCAGGCCGCTAGCTCTGTGGTAGATACGCAGTATTTT. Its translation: CASSQAASSVVDTQYF.

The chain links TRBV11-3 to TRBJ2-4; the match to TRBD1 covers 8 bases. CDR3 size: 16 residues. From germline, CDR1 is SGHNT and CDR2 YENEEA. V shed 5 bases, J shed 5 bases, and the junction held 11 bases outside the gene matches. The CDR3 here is CASSPPGQEGQNIQYF. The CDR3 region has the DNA TGTGCCAGCAGCCCACCGGGACAGGAGGGGCAAAACATTCAGTACTTC.

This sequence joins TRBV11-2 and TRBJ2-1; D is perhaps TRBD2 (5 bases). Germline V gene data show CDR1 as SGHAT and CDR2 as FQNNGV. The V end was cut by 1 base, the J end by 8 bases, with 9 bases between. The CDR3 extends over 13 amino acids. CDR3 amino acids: CASSLATKDEQFF. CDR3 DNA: TGTGCCAGCAGCTTAGCGACTAAGGATGAGCAGTTCTTC.

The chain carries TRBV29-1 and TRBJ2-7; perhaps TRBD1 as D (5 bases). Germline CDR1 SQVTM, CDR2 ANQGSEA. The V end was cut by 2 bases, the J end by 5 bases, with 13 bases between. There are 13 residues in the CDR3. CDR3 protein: CSVEIGRGHEQYF. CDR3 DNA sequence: TGCAGCGTTGAAATTGGTAGGGGCCACGAGCAGTACTTC.

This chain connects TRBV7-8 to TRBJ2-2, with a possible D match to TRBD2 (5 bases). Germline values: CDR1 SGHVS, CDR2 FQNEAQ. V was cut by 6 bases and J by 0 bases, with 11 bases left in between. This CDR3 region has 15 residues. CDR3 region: CASRLDYPNTGELFF. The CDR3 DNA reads TGTGCCAGCAGACTAGACTATCCGAACACCGGGGAGCTGTTTTTT.

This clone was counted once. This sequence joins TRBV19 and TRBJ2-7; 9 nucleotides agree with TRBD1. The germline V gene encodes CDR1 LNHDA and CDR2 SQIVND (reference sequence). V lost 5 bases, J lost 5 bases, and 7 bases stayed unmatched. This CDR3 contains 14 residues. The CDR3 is CASSARDRDDEQYF. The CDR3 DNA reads TGTGCCAGTAGTGCTAGGGACAGGGACGACGAGCAGTACTTC.

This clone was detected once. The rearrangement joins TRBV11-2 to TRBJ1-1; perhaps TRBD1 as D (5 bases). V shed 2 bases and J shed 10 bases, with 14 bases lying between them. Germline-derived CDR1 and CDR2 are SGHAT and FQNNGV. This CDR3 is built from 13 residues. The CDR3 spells CASSLWQGLGAFF. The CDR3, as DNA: TGTGCCAGCAGCTTATGGCAGGGTTTAGGAGCTTTCTTT.

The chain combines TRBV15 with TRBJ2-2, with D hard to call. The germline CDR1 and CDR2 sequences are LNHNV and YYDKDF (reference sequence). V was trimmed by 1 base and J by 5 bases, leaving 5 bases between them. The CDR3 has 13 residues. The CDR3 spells CATSRVYTGELFF. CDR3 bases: TGTGCCACCAGCAGAGTATATACCGGGGAGCTGTTTTTT.

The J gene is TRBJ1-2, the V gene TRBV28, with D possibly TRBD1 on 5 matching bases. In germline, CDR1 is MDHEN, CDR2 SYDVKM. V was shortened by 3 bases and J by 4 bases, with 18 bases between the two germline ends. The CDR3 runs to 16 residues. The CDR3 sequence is CASSLTASTPSYGYTF. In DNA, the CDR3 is TGTGCCAGCAGTTTGACAGCCTCCACCCCATCCTATGGCTACACCTTC.

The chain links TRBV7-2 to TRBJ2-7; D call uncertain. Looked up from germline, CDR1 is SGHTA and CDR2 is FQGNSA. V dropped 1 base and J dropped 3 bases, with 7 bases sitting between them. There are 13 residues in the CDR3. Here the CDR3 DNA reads TGTGCCAGCAGCTTAGTTGGCGGCTACGAGCAGTACTTC. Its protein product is CASSLVGGYEQYF.

This chain's CDR3 is CASTLNLGGTGELFF. CDR3 coding DNA: TGTGCCAGCACCCTGAATCTGGGGGGCACCGGGGAGCTGTTTTTT. The chain combines TRBV6-1 with TRBJ2-2, with TRBD2 as a possible D gene (6 bases). The CDR3 is 15 amino acids. V gave up 7 bases and J gave up 4 bases, with 16 bases separating them. Germline assignment: CDR1 MNHNS and CDR2 SASEGT.

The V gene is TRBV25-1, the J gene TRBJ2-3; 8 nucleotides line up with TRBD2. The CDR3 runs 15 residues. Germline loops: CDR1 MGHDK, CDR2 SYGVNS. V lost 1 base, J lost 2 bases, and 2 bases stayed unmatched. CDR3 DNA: TGTGCCAGCAGTGAATTTAGCGGGGACACAGATACGCAGTATTTT. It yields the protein CASSEFSGDTDTQYF.

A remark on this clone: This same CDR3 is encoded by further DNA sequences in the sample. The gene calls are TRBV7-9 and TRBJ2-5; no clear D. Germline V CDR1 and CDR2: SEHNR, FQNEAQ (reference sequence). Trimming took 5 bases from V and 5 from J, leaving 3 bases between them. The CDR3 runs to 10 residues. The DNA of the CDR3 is TGTGCCAGCAGCCGGGAGACCCAGTACTTC. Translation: CASSRETQYF.

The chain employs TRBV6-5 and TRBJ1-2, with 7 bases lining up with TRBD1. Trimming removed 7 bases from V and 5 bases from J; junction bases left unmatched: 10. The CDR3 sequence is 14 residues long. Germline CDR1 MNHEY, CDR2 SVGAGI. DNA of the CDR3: TGTGCCAGCAACACAGGGGCCGGCATATATGGCTACACCTTC. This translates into CASNTGAGIYGYTF.

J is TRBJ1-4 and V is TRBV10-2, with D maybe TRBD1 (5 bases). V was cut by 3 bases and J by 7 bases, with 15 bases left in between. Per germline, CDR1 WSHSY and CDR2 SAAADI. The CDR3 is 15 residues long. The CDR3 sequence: CASSDFGGVGEKLFF. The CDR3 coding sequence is TGCGCCAGCAGTGACTTCGGGGGGGTCGGTGAAAAACTGTTTTTT.

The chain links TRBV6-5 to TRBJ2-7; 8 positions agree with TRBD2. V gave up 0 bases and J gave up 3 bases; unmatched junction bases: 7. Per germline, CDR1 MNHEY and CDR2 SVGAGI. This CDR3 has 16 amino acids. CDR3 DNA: TGTGCCAGCAGTTACTCCGCTCGGGGGGGTCACTACGAGCAGTACTTC. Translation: CASSYSARGGHYEQYF.

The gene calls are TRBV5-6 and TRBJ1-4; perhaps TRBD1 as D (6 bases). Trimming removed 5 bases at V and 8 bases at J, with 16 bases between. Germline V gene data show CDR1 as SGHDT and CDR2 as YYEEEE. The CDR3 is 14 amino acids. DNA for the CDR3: TGTGCCAGCAGTTTGAGGGGGACGGAAGAAAAACTGTTTTTT. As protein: CASSLRGTEEKLFF. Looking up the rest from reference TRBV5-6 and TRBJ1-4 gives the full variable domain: DAGVTQSPTHLIKTRGQQVTLRCSPKSGHDTVSWYQQALGQGPQFIFQYYEEEERQRGNFPDRFSGHQFPNYSSELNVNALLLGDSALYLCASSLRGTEEKLFFGSGTQLSVL.

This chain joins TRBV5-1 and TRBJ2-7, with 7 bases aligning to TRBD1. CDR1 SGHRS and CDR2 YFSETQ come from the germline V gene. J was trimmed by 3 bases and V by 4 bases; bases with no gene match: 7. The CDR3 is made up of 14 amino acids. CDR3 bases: TGCGCCAGCAGCGGCGACAGGGAGATCTACGAGCAGTACTTC. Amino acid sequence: CASSGDREIYEQYF.

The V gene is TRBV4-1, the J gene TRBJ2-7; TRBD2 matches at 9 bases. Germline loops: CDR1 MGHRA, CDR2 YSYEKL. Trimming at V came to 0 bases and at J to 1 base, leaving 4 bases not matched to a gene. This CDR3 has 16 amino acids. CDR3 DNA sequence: TGCGCCAGCAGCCAAGAAAAAGCGGGAGGTTCCTACGAGCAGTACTTC. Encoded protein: CASSQEKAGGSYEQYF.

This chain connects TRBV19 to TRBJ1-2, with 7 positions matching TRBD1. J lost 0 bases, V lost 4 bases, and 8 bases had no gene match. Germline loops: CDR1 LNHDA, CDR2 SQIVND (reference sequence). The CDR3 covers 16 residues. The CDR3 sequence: CASSTWTGKTNYGYTF. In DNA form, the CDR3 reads TGTGCCAGTAGTACTTGGACAGGCAAAACTAACTATGGCTACACCTTC. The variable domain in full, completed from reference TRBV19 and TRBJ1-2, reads DGGITQSPKYLFRKEGQNVTLSCEQNLNHDAMYWYRQDPGQGLRLIYYSQIVNDFQKGDIAEGYSVSREKKESFPLTVTSAQKNPTAFYLCASSTWTGKTNYGYTFGSGTRLTVV.

DNA of the CDR3: TGTGCCAGCAGCCGAGACATTTTGTCTGAAGCTTTCTTT. Translating gives CASSRDILSEAFF. The chain has TRBV7-3 and TRBJ1-1, with D unresolved. The CDR3 contains 13 residues. V lost 5 bases to trimming and J lost 6 bases, with 13 bases between them. Germline V gene lookup returns CDR1 SGHTA and CDR2 FQGTGA. Looking up the rest from reference TRBV7-3 and TRBJ1-1 gives the full variable domain: GAGVSQTPSNKVTEKGKYVELRCDPISGHTALYWYRQSLGQGPEFLIYFQGTGAADDSGLPNDRFFAVRPEGSVSTLKIQRTERGDSAVYLCASSRDILSEAFFGQGTRLTVV.

The CDR3 nucleotides read TGTGCCAGCAAAGGTATAGGGGTGGGGAGGGACACTGAAGCTTTCTTT. As protein: CASKGIGVGRDTEAFF. V is TRBV13 and J is TRBJ1-1; D may be TRBD1 (5 bases). The CDR3 contains 16 residues. Germline CDR1 and CDR2: PRHDT and FYEKMQ (reference sequence). V was shortened by 7 bases and J by 3 bases, with 21 bases between the two germline ends.